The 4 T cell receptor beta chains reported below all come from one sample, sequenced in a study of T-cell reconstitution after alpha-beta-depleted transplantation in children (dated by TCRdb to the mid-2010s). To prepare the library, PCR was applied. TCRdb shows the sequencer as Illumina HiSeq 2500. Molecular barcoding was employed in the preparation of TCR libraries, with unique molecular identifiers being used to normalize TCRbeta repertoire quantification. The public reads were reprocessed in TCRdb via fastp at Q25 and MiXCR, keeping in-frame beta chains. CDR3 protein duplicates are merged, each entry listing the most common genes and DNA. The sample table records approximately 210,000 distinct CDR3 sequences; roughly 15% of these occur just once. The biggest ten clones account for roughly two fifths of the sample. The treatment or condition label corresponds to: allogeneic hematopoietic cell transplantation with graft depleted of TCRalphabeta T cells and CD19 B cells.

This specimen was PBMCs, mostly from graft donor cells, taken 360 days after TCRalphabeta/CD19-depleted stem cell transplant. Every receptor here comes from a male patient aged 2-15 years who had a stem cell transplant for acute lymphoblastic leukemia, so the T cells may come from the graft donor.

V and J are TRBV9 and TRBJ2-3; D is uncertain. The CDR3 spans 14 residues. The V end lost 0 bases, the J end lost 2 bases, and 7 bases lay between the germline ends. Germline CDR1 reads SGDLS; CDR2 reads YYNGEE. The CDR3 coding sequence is TGTGCCAGCAGCGTAGCCGGAGACACAGATACGCAGTATTTT. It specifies CASSVAGDTDTQYF. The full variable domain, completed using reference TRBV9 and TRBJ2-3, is DSGVTQTPKHLITATGQRVTLRCSPRSGDLSVYWYQQSLDQGLQFLIQYYNGEERAKGNILERFSAQQFPDLHSELNLSSLELGDSALYFCASSVAGDTDTQYFGPGTRLTVL.

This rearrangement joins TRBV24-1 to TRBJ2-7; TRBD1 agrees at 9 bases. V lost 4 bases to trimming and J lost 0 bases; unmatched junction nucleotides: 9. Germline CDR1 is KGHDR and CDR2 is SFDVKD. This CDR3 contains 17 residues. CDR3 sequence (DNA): TGTGCCACCAGTGACAGGACAGGGGCCGACAGCTCCTACGAGCAGTACTTC. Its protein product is CATSDRTGADSSYEQYF.

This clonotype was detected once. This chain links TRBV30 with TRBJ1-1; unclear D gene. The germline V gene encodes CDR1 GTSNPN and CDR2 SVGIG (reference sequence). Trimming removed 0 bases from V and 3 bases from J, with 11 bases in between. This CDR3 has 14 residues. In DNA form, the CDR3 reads TGTGCCTGGAGTGTGAAGGGATTATACACTGAAGCTTTCTTT. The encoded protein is CAWSVKGLYTEAFF.

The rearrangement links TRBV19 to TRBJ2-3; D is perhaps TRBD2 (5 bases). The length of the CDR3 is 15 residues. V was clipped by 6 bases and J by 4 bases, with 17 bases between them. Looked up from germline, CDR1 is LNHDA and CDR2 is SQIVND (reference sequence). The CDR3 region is CASRLDFSSADTQYF. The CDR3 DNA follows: TGTGCCAGTAGACTGGACTTTAGTAGCGCAGATACGCAGTATTTT. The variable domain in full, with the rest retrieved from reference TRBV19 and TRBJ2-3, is DGGITQSPKYLFRKEGQNVTLSCEQNLNHDAMYWYRQDPGQGLRLIYYSQIVNDFQKGDIAEGYSVSREKKESFPLTVTSAQKNPTAFYLCASRLDFSSADTQYFGPGTRLTVL.